Presented here are 2 T cell receptor beta chains from one specimen sequenced in a study of cytomegalovirus exposure and HLA in healthy donors (dated by TCRdb to between 2016 and 2019). Library preparation used the immunoSEQ multiplex PCR assay. For the multiplex PCR, a mixture combining 60 forward primers for TCR Vbeta segments and 13 reverse primers for TCR Jbeta segments was used. Sourced from immuneACCESS, this table was stored by TCRdb with only in-frame sequences that have V and J called. A share of the clones is absent; for the studies checked, an unresolved V gene accounts for under half, and the remainder has no known explanation. This sample lists under 150,000 clones; roughly 80% were detected once. Roughly 1.2% of the sample is in the top ten clones. Material: PBMCs. These receptor sequences come from a boy between 10 and 17 years old in good health and CMV-seronegative.

The J gene is TRBJ2-1, the V gene TRBV4-3, with D unresolved. The CDR3 totals 15 residues. Germline loops: CDR1 LGHNA, CDR2 YSLEER. The V end was cut by 0 bases, the J end by 0 bases, with 6 bases between. DNA of the CDR3: TGCGCCAGCAGCCAAGAAACGGGCTCCTACAATGAGCAGTTCTTC. The encoded protein is CASSQETGSYNEQFF.

The genes are TRBV30 and TRBJ2-7; TRBD1 matches 7 bases. Germline V gene lookup returns CDR1 GTSNPN and CDR2 SVGIG (reference sequence). Trimming cost V 4 bases and J 0 bases; bases outside gene matches: 3. CDR3 length: 13 residues. The DNA for the CDR3 is TGTGCCTGGACGACAGGGAGCTCCTACGAGCAGTACTTC. It translates to CAWTTGSSYEQYF.